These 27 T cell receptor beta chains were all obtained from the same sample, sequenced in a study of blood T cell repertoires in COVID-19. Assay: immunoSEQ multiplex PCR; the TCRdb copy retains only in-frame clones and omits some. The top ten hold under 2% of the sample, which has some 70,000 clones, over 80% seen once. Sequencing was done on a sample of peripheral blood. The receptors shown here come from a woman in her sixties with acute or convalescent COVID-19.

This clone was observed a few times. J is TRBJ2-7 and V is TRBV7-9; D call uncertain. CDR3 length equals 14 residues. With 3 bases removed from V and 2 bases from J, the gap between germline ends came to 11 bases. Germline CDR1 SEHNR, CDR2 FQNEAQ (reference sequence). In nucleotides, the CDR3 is TGTGCCAGCAGCTTGGTCCCAGGTACCTACGAGCAGTACTTC. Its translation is CASSLVPGTYEQYF.

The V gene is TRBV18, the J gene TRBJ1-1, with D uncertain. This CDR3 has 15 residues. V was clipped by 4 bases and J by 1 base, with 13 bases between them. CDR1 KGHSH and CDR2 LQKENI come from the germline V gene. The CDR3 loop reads CASSLNGASNTEAFF. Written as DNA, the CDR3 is TGTGCCAGCTCACTTAACGGAGCATCGAACACTGAAGCTTTCTTT.

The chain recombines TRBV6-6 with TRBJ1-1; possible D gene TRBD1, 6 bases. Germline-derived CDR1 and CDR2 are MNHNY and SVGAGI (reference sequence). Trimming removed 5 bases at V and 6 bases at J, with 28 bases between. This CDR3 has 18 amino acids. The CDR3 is CASSPHGVGGVSGAEAFF. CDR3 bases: TGTGCCAGCAGTCCACACGGGGTAGGGGGGGTGTCGGGAGCTGAAGCTTTCTTT.

CDR3 in amino acids: CASSSRNSETSGLYEQYF. In nucleotides, the CDR3 is TGTGCCAGCAGCTCCCGAAATTCGGAGACTAGCGGACTCTACGAGCAGTACTTC. This chain uses TRBV13 with TRBJ2-7, with 9 bases lining up with TRBD2. The CDR3 length is 18 residues. V lost 4 bases to trimming and J lost 3 bases; unmatched junction nucleotides: 16. Germline lookup yields CDR1 PRHDT and CDR2 FYEKMQ (reference sequence).

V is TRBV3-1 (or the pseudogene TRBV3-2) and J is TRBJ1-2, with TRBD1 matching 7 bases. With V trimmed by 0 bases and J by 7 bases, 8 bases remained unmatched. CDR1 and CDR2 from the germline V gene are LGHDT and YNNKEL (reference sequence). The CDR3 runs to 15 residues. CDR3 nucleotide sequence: TGTGCCAGCAGCCAAGATTGGAGGGGGCTGGCTGGCTACACCTTC. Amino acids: CASSQDWRGLAGYTF.

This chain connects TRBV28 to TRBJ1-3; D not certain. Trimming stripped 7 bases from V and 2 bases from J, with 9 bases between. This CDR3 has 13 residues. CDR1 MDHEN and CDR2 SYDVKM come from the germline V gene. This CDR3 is CASKPGTGNTIYF. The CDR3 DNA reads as TGTGCCAGCAAACCCGGGACTGGAAACACCATATATTTT. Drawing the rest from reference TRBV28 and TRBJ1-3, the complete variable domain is DVKVTQSSRYLVKRTGEKVFLECVQDMDHENMFWYRQDPGLGLRLIYFSYDVKMKEKGDIPEGYSVSREKKERFSLILESASTNQTSMYLCASKPGTGNTIYFGEGSWLTVV.

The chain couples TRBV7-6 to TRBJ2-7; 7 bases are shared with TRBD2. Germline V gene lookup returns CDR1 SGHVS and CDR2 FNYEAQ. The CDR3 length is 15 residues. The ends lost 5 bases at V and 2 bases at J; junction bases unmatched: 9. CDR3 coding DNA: TGTGCCAGCAGCCGGGACGCTAGCGGACCCTACGAGCAGTACTTC. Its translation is CASSRDASGPYEQYF.

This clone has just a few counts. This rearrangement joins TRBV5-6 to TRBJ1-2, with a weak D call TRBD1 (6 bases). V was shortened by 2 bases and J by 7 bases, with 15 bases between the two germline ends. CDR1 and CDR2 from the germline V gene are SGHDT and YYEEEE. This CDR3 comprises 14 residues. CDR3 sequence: CASSFRGLNPGYTF. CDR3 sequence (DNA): TGTGCCAGCAGCTTCAGGGGCCTAAACCCTGGCTACACCTTC.

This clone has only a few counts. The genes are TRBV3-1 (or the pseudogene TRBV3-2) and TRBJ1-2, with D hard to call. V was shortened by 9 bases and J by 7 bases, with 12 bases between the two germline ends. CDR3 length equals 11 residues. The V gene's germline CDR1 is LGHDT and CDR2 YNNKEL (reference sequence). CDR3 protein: CASLSPGGYTF. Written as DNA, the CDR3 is TGTGCCAGTCTGAGTCCGGGTGGCTACACCTTC.

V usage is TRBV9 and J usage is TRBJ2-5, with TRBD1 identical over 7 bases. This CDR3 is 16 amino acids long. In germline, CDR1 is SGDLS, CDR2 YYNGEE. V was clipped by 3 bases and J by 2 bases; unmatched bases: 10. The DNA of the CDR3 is TGTGCCAGCAGCGCCACCTGGACAGGAACTCAAGAGACCCAGTACTTC. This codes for CASSATWTGTQETQYF.

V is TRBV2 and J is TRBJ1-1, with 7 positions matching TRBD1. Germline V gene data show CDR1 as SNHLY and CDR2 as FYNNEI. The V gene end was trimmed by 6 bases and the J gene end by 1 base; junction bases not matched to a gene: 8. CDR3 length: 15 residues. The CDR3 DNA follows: TGTGCCAGCAGGATCGACAGGGCCTCGAACACTGAAGCTTTCTTT. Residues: CASRIDRASNTEAFF.

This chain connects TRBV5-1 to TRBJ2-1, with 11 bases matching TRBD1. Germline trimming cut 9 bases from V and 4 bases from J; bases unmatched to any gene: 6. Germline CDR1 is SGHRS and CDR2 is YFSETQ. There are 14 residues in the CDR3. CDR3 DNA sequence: TGCGCCACCGGACAGGGGGCGTCGTACAATGAGCAGTTCTTC. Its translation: CATGQGASYNEQFF.

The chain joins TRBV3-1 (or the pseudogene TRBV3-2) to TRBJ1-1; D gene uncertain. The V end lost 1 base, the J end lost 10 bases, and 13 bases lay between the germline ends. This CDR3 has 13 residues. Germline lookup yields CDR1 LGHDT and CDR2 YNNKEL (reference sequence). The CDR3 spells CASSQGTAARAFF. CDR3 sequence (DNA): TGTGCCAGCAGCCAAGGAACGGCGGCGAGAGCTTTCTTT.

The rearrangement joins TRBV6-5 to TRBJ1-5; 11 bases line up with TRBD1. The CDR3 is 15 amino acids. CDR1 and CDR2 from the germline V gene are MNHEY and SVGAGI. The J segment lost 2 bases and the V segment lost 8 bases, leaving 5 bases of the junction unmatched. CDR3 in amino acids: CASWTGGTGNQPQHF. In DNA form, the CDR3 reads TGTGCCAGCTGGACAGGGGGCACGGGCAATCAGCCCCAGCATTTT.

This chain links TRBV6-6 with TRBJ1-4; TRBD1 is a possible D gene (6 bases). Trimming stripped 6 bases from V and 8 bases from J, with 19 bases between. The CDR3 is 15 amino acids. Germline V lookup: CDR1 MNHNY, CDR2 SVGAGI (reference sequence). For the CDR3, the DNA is TGTGCCAGCAGACCCCCTACAGGGAGTAACGAAAAACTGTTTTTT. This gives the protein CASRPPTGSNEKLFF.

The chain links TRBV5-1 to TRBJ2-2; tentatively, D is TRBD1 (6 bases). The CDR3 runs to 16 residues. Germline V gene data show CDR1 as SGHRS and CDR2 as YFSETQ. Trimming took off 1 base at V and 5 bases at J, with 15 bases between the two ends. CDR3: CASSLIPGVQTGELFF. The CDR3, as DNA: TGCGCCAGCAGCTTGATACCAGGGGTGCAAACCGGGGAGCTGTTTTTT.

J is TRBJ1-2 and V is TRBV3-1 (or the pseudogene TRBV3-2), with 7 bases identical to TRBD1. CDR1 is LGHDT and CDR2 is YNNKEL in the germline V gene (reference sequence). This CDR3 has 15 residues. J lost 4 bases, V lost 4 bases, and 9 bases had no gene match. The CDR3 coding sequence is TGTGCCAGCAGCCTTGACTGGACAGGCCTCTATGGCTACACCTTC. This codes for CASSLDWTGLYGYTF.

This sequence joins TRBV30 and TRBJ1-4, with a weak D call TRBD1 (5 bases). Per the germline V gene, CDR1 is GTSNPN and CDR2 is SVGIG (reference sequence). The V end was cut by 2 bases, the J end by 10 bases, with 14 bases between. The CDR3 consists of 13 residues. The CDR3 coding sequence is TGTGCCTGGAGTATCGGGACTGTTGGAAAACTGTTTTTT. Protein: CAWSIGTVGKLFF.

The CDR3: CASSYSELNSPLHF. CDR3 bases: TGTGCCAGCAGTTACTCTGAGCTCAATTCACCCCTCCACTTT. The chain is built from TRBV6-6 and TRBJ1-6; D uncertain. The CDR3 has 14 residues. CDR1 is MNHNY and CDR2 is SVGAGI in the germline V gene (reference sequence). Trimming removed 0 bases from V and 7 bases from J, with 7 bases in between.

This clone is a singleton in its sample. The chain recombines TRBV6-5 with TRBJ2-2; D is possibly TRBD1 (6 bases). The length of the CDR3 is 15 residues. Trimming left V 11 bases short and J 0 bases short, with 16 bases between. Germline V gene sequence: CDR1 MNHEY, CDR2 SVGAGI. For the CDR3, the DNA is TGTGCCTCCAGGGGCTGGCGTTCGAACACCGGGGAGCTGTTTTTT. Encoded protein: CASRGWRSNTGELFF.

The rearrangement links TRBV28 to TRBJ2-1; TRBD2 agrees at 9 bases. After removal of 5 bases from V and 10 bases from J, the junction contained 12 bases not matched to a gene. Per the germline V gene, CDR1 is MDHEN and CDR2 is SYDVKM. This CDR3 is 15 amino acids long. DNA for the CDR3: TGTGCCAGCAGTGCCGCCGGGACTAGCTCTATAGAGCAGTTCTTC. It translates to CASSAAGTSSIEQFF.

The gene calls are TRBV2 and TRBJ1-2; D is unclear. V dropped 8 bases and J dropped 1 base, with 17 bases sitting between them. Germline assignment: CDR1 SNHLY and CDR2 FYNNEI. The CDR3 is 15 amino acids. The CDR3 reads CASRGLRRDNYGYTF. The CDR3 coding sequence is TGTGCCAGCCGAGGGTTGAGACGGGATAACTATGGCTACACCTTC.

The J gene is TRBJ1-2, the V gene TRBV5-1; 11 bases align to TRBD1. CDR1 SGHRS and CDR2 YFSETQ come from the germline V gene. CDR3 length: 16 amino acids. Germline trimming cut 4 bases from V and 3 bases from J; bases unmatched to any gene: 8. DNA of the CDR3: TGCGCCAGCAGCGGAATGGACAGGGGGCTAGACTATGGCTACACCTTC. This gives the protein CASSGMDRGLDYGYTF.

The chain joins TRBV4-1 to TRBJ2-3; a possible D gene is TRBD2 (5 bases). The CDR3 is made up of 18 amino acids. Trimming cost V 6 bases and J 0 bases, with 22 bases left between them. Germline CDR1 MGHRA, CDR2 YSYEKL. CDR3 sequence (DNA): TGCGCCAGCAGGTCGCGAGCGGCCGCCCCTGCTAGCACAGATACGCAGTATTTT. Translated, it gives CASRSRAAAPASTDTQYF.

CDR3 in amino acids: CSASDQGAGNYGYTF. DNA of the CDR3: TGCAGTGCTAGTGACCAGGGGGCGGGAAACTATGGCTACACCTTC. This chain joins TRBV20-1 and TRBJ1-2; 8 bases map to TRBD1. The J segment lost 2 bases and the V segment lost 3 bases, leaving 8 bases of the junction unmatched. The CDR3 covers 15 residues. From germline, CDR1 is DFQATT and CDR2 SNEGSKA (reference sequence).

The CDR3 here is CASSLATPGSGNTIYF. The DNA of the CDR3 is TGTGCCAGCAGCTTAGCCACCCCCGGGAGTGGAAACACCATATATTTT. This rearrangement joins TRBV7-6 to TRBJ1-3; the D is unclear. The CDR3 extends over 16 amino acids. The germline V gene encodes CDR1 SGHVS and CDR2 FNYEAQ. V was trimmed by 0 bases and J by 3 bases, leaving 12 bases between them.

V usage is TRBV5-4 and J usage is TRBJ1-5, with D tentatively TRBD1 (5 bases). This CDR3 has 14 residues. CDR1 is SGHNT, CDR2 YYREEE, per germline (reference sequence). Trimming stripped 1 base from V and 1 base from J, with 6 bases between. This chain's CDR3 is CASSLQGSNQPQHF. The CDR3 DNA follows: TGTGCCAGCAGCTTGCAGGGAAGCAATCAGCCCCAGCATTTT.